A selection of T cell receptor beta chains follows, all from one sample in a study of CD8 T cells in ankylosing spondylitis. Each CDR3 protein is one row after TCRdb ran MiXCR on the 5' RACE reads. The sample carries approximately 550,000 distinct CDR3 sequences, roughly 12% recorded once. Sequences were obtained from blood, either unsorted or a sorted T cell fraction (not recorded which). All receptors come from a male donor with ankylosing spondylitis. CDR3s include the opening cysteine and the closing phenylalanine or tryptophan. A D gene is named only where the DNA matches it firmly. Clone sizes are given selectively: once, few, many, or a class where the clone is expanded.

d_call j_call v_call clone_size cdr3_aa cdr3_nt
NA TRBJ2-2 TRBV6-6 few CASSFPYTGELFF TGTGCCAGCAGTTTTCCGTACACCGGGGAGCTGTTTTTT
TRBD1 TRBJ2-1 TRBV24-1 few CATSDPEGTGARGNEQFF TGTGCCACCAGTGACCCCGAGGGGACAGGGGCGAGGGGGAATGAGCAGTTCTTC
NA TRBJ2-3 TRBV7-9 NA CASRPRESTDTQYF TGTGCCAGCCGGCCCCGCGAGAGCACAGATACGCAGTATTTT
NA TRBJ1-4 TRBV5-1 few CASSLGGIGDEKLFF TGCGCCAGCAGCTTGGGAGGGATTGGCGACGAAAAACTGTTTTTT
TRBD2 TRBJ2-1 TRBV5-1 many CASSLTSGSGEQFF TGCGCCAGCAGCTTGACTAGCGGGAGCGGTGAGCAGTTCTTC
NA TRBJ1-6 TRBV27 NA CASGPTSSYNSPLHF TGTGCCAGTGGACCGACGAGCTCCTATAATTCACCCCTCCACTTT
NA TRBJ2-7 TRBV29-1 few CSVEGTWGSYEQYF TGCAGCGTTGAAGGGACTTGGGGATCCTACGAGCAGTACTTC
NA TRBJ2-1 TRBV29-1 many CSVGGGGHNEQFF TGCAGCGTTGGCGGTGGGGGCCACAATGAGCAGTTCTTC
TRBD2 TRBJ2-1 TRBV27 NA CASRTSGRNEQFF TGTGCCAGCAGAACTAGCGGGAGGAATGAGCAGTTCTTC
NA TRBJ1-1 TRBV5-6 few CASSLGTAGDEAFF TGTGCCAGCAGCTTGGGTACTGCCGGGGATGAAGCTTTCTTT
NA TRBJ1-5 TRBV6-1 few CASTPSGGSNQPQHF TGTGCCAGCACCCCGTCGGGCGGTAGCAATCAGCCCCAGCATTTT
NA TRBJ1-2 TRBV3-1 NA CASSPREAGGSNYGYTF TGTGCCAGCAGCCCCCGAGAAGCCGGGGGTTCTAACTATGGCTACACCTTC
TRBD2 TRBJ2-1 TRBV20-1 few CSAGLGLAGGNEQFF TGCAGTGCTGGCTTGGGACTAGCGGGAGGCAATGAGCAGTTCTTC
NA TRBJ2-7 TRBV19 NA CASSIGRLSYEQYF TGTGCCAGTAGTATAGGACGGCTCTCCTACGAGCAGTACTTC
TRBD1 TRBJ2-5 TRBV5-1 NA CASTPSTGGETQYF TGCGCCAGCACCCCATCGACAGGGGGAGAGACCCAGTACTTC
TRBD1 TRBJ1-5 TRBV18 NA CASSPPGGQGPQHF TGTGCCAGCTCACCACCCGGGGGACAGGGGCCCCAGCATTTT
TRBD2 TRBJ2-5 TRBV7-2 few CASNLVGRGRETQYF TGTGCCAGCAACTTAGTCGGGAGGGGCCGAGAGACCCAGTACTTC
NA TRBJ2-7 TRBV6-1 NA CASSFPGPEQYF TGTGCCAGCTCCTTCCCGGGACCCGAGCAGTACTTC
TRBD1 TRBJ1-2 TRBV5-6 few CASSLDPRGYYGYTF TGTGCCAGCAGCTTGGATCCCAGGGGGTACTATGGCTACACCTTC
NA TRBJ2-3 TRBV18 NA CASSSDADTQYF TGTGCCAGCTCATCCGACGCAGATACGCAGTATTTT
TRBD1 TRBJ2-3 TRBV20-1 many CSASMGQVFADTQYF TGCAGTGCTAGCATGGGACAGGTGTTTGCAGATACGCAGTATTTT
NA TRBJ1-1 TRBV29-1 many CSVAGNMNTEAFF TGCAGCGTTGCAGGGAACATGAACACTGAAGCTTTCTTT
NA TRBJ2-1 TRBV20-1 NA CSARAIGESYNEQFF TGCAGTGCTAGGGCTATCGGGGAATCCTACAATGAGCAGTTCTTC
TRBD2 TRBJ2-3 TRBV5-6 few CASSVTISGSGDTQYF TGTGCCAGCAGCGTCACAATCAGCGGGAGCGGCGATACGCAGTATTTT
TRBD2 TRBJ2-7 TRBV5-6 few CASSLGGGASLEQYF TGTGCCAGCAGCCTCGGGGGGGGCGCCTCCCTCGAGCAGTACTTC
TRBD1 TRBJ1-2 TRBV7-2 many CASSYRQGRDYGYTF TGTGCCAGCAGCTACAGACAGGGCCGGGACTATGGCTACACCTTC
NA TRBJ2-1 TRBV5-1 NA CASSARGLRGDEQFF TGCGCCAGCAGCGCCCGGGGCCTAAGGGGCGATGAGCAGTTCTTC
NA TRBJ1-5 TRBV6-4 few CASSVHSNQPQHF TGTGCCAGCAGTGTTCATAGCAATCAGCCCCAGCATTTT
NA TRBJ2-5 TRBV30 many CAWSEGPQETQYF TGTGCCTGGAGTGAGGGACCACAAGAGACCCAGTACTTC
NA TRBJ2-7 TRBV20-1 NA CSASSPALYEQYF TGCAGTGCTAGCTCCCCTGCCCTTTACGAGCAGTACTTC
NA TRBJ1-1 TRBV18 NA CASSPAAPNTEAFF TGTGCCAGCTCACCAGCCGCCCCGAACACTGAAGCTTTCTTT
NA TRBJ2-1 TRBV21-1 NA CASSKRPGTGGYNEQFF TGTGCCAGCAGTAAAAGACCCGGGACAGGGGGCTACAATGAGCAGTTCTTC
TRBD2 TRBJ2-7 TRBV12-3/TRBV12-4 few CASSAGRVGSYEQYF TGTGCCAGCAGTGCCGGGAGGGTCGGTTCCTACGAGCAGTACTTC
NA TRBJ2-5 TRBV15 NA CATSGRRYNQETQYF TGTGCCACCAGCGGCCGGCGGTACAACCAAGAGACCCAGTACTTC
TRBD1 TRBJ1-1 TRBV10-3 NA CAISDQGGGTEAFF TGTGCCATCAGTGATCAGGGGGGTGGCACTGAAGCTTTCTTT
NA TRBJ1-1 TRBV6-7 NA CASPGRGRTETFF TGTGCCAGTCCCGGGAGGGGAAGGACTGAAACTTTCTTT
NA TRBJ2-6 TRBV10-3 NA CAISAGANVLTF TGTGCCATCAGTGCTGGGGCCAACGTCCTGACTTTC
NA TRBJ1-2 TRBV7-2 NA CASSSQRGVNGYTF TGTGCCAGCAGCTCCCAGCGAGGGGTCAATGGCTACACCTTC
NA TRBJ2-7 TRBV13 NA CASTLGMGEAFHEQYF TGTGCCAGCACCTTAGGAATGGGGGAGGCTTTCCACGAGCAGTACTTC
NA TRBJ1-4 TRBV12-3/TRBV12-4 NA CASSKRATNEKLFF TGTGCCAGCAGTAAGCGGGCAACTAATGAAAAACTGTTTTTT
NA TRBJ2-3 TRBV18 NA CASSRDTSSTDTQYF TGTGCCAGCTCACGCGACACGTCTAGCACAGATACGCAGTATTTT
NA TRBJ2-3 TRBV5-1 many CASSLVPEKDTQYF TGCGCCAGCAGCTTGGTCCCGGAAAAAGATACGCAGTATTTT
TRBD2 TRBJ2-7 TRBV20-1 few CSAGLAGALRKQYF TGCAGTGCGGGACTAGCGGGGGCCCTACGAAAGCAGTACTTC
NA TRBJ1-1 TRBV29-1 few CSASGMGDTEAFF TGCAGCGCCTCGGGGATGGGGGACACTGAAGCTTTCTTT
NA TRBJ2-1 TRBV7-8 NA CASSFEVSYNEQFF TGTGCCAGCAGCTTTGAGGTATCCTACAATGAGCAGTTCTTC
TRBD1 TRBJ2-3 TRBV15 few CATSRGPGQGPDTQYF TGTGCCACCAGCAGAGGTCCGGGACAGGGCCCAGATACGCAGTATTTT
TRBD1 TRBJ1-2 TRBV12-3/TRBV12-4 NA CASSLSRGLCGYTF TGTGCCAGCAGTTTGTCCAGGGGGCTCTGTGGCTACACCTTC
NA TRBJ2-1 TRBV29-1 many CSVSEGTVNEQFF TGCAGCGTTTCGGAGGGGACGGTAAATGAGCAGTTCTTC
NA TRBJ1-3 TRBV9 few CASSVAGLSSGNTIYF TGTGCCAGCAGCGTAGCCGGGCTGAGCTCTGGAAACACCATATATTTT
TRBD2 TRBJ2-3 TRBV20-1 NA CSARPLAGGTDTQYF TGCAGTGCTAGACCCCTAGCGGGGGGCACAGATACGCAGTATTTT
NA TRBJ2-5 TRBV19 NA CASSIIHGVLETQYF TGTGCCAGTAGTATCATTCATGGGGTTTTGGAGACCCAGTACTTC
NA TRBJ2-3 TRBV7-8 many CASSSSPNTGTDTQYF TGTGCCAGCAGCTCCTCACCGAACACAGGAACAGATACGCAGTATTTT